This T cell receptor beta chain was documented in a study of Graves' ophthalmopathy and Graves' hyperthyroidism. RNA transcripts were the template, and TCR beta CDR3 regions were amplified from them. Amplification began with first-round RT-PCR using HTBI primers, then second-round multiplex PCR was performed. TCRdb passed the multiplex PCR reads through MiXCR, listing each CDR3 protein once. Of over 650,000 distinct CDR3 sequences listed, 35% to 50% are singletons. As regards this clonotype: No antigen is known for it. One end of the junction varies from germline; a read error may be responsible.

Excluded: other autoimmune disease, uncontrolled infection, pregnancy or lactation. What supplied the PBMCs was roughly 11 ml of fresh peripheral blood. The CDR3 consists of 14 residues. Germline V gene data show CDR1 as SSHAT and CDR2 as FNYEAQ (reference sequence). Points from the study as a whole: Blood also contained most of the expanded thyroid clonotypes above 0.001 frequency.

The receptor was isolated from an adult man with Graves' ophthalmopathy. The specimen sequenced was peripheral blood. The chain combines TRBV7-7 with TRBJ2-6, with D tentatively TRBD1 or TRBD2 (5 bases each). CDR3 in amino acids: CASSPGVGDNVLTF. The CDR3 DNA follows: TGTGCTAGCAGCCCCGGGGTAGGGGACAACGTCCTGACTTTC.